This T cell receptor beta chain came from a study of blood T cell repertoires in COVID-19. V trimming: 6 bases; J trimming: 4 bases; junction bases outside the gene matches: 2. Germline V gene lookup returns CDR1 LNHDA and CDR2 SQIVND (reference sequence). There are 12 residues in the CDR3. Assay used: immunoSEQ multiplex PCR; TCRdb lists only in-frame clones, some missing. Of around 300,000 clones listed, roughly 91% are singletons. The chain recombines TRBV19 with TRBJ1-1, with 7 positions matching TRBD1. Material for sequencing was PBMCs or T cells enriched from blood (not recorded which). The source is a woman aged 60-75 years who had recovered from COVID-19. The CDR3 protein is CASRTGLTEAFF. As DNA, the CDR3 is TGTGCCAGTAGGACAGGGCTCACTGAAGCTTTCTTT.